One and the same sample provided the 27 T cell receptor beta chains below, sequenced in a study of blood T cell repertoires in COVID-19. Clones were read by immunoSEQ multiplex PCR, and TCRdb kept only the in-frame ones, dropping some. The table shows about 230,000 clones, with about 91% occurring only once. Sequences were obtained from PBMCs or T cells enriched from blood (not recorded which). The receptors here all came from a middle-aged woman with acute COVID-19.

CDR3 loop: CSASRGLAGTYEQYV. For the CDR3, the DNA is TGCAGTGCTAGTAGGGGACTAGCGGGGACCTACGAGCAGTACGTC. J is TRBJ2-7 and V is TRBV20-1; 13 bases align to TRBD2. The CDR3 runs 15 residues. From germline, CDR1 is DFQATT and CDR2 SNEGSKA (reference sequence). Losses at the gene ends were 3 bases for V and 2 bases for J; bases not matched to a gene: 4.

The chain combines TRBV7-2 with TRBJ2-3; 8 bases map to TRBD2. V was clipped by 6 bases and J by 2 bases; unmatched bases: 10. Germline CDR1 and CDR2: SGHTA and FQGNSA. The CDR3 loop spans 16 amino acids. CDR3 residues: CASRLRASGSTDTQYF. The CDR3 DNA is TGTGCCAGCAGGTTACGGGCTAGCGGGTCCACAGATACGCAGTATTTT.

The chain uses TRBV19 and TRBJ2-5, with 10 positions matching TRBD2. The V and J ends lost 2 bases and 1 base, in that order; junction bases with no gene match: 4. The CDR3 is 16 residues long. In germline, CDR1 is LNHDA, CDR2 SQIVND (reference sequence). CDR3 in amino acids: CASSIWSGGAQETQYF. The DNA for the CDR3 is TGTGCCAGTAGTATATGGAGCGGGGGGGCCCAAGAGACCCAGTACTTC.

The chain employs TRBV23-1 and TRBJ2-5; no firm D call. TRBV23-1 falls under the ORF class, with uncertain function. The CDR3 is 14 residues long. Between the trimmed V and J ends, which lost 3 bases and 5 bases, there was a span of 13 bases. The DNA of the CDR3 is TGCGCCAGCAGTCAGAAGACGAGGTGGGAGACCCAGTACTTC. Its translation: CASSQKTRWETQYF.

The chain recombines TRBV30 with TRBJ1-5; a possible D gene is TRBD1 (5 bases). The CDR3 totals 16 residues. The germline V gene encodes CDR1 GTSNPN and CDR2 SVGIG (reference sequence). Trimming left V 3 bases short and J 1 base short, with 16 bases between. CDR3 nucleotide sequence: TGTGCCTGGAGGGGTGGTGGGCAGGGAAGCAATCAGCCCCAGCATTTT. As protein: CAWRGGGQGSNQPQHF.

The chain is built from TRBV24-1 and TRBJ2-6; 9 bases are a match to TRBD1. The V segment lost 8 bases and the J segment 0 bases; nucleotides outside the gene matches: 7. Per germline, CDR1 KGHDR and CDR2 SFDVKD. This CDR3 region has 17 residues. DNA of the CDR3: TGTGCCACCAAGCCCGGGACAGGGAACTCTGGGGCCAACGTCCTGACTTTC. Protein product: CATKPGTGNSGANVLTF.

The genes are TRBV5-1 and TRBJ2-3; weak D call: TRBD1 (5 bases). CDR1 and CDR2 (germline): SGHRS, YFSETQ. The CDR3 runs 13 residues. Trimming took off 2 bases at V and 7 bases at J, with 11 bases between the two ends. CDR3 protein: CASSFRDGNTQYF. The CDR3 region has the DNA TGCGCCAGCAGCTTCAGGGATGGTAATACGCAGTATTTT. Complete variable domain (other parts from reference TRBV5-1 and TRBJ2-3): KAGVTQTPRYLIKTRGQQVTLSCSPISGHRSVSWYQQTPGQGLQFLFEYFSETQRNKGNFPGRFSGRQFSNSRSEMNVSTLELGDSALYLCASSFRDGNTQYFGPGTRLTVL.

This rearrangement joins TRBV5-7 to TRBJ2-7; TRBD1 matches at 9 bases. Being an ORF, TRBV5-7 has a function that is uncertain. This CDR3 has 15 amino acids. The trim removed 3 bases at V and 0 bases at J, leaving 4 bases unmatched. This CDR3 reads CASSSRDRASYEQYV. The CDR3 nucleotides read TGTGCCAGCAGCTCCCGGGACAGGGCCTCCTACGAGCAGTACGTC.

J is TRBJ2-2 and V is TRBV18, with 11 bases lining up with TRBD2. Germline loops: CDR1 KGHSH, CDR2 LQKENI. The CDR3 runs 17 residues. V gave up 4 bases and J gave up 3 bases; unmatched junction bases: 7. CDR3 in DNA: TGTGCCAGCTCACTAAACGGACTAGCGGGCTACACCGGGGAGCTGTTTTTT. It codes for CASSLNGLAGYTGELFF. The full variable domain, in which reference TRBV18 and TRBJ2-2 provide the parts outside the CDR3, is NAGVMQNPRHLVRRRGQEARLRCSPMKGHSHVYWYRQLPEEGLKFMVYLQKENIIDESGMPKERFSAEFPKEGPSILRIQQVVRGDSAAYFCASSLNGLAGYTGELFFGEGSRLTVL.

This clone occurred once. The rearrangement uses TRBV5-1 and TRBJ2-7; 7 nucleotides agree with TRBD1. The CDR3 is made up of 14 amino acids. J was trimmed by 2 bases and V by 2 bases; bases with no gene match: 4. Germline loops: CDR1 SGHRS, CDR2 YFSETQ. The CDR3: CASSLEGATYEQYF. DNA of the CDR3: TGCGCCAGCAGCTTAGAGGGGGCCACCTACGAGCAGTACTTC.

In its sample, this clone was seen a few times. V gene TRBV3-1 (or the pseudogene TRBV3-2) combines with J gene TRBJ2-2, with 8 bases lining up with TRBD2. Germline CDR1 is LGHDT and CDR2 is YNNKEL (reference sequence). The CDR3 loop spans 17 amino acids. V trimming: 1 base; J trimming: 4 bases; junction bases outside the gene matches: 8. In DNA, the CDR3 is TGTGCCAGCAGCCAAGGCCTCGGACTAGCCGGCACCGGGGAGCTGTTTTTT. Protein: CASSQGLGLAGTGELFF.

This clone turned up a few times. V is TRBV2 and J is TRBJ2-1; 13 bases are shared with TRBD2. The CDR3 length is 14 residues. With 5 bases clipped from V and 8 bases from J, the junction kept 3 bases outside the gene matches. The germline CDR1 and CDR2 sequences are SNHLY and FYNNEI. CDR3 region: CASSWTSGSHEQFF. CDR3 DNA sequence: TGTGCCAGCAGTTGGACTAGCGGGAGCCATGAGCAGTTCTTC.

This rearrangement joins TRBV5-1 to TRBJ2-1; 7 bases are a match to TRBD1. V lost 0 bases and J lost 5; bases outside the gene matches: 5. The CDR3 is 15 amino acids. Germline V lookup: CDR1 SGHRS, CDR2 YFSETQ. The CDR3 spells CASSLEGGINNEQFF. The CDR3 DNA reads as TGCGCCAGCAGCTTGGAAGGGGGCATCAACAATGAGCAGTTCTTC.

The V gene is TRBV5-1, the J gene TRBJ2-5; 7 nucleotides agree with TRBD1. There are 14 residues in the CDR3. Germline CDR1 SGHRS, CDR2 YFSETQ. V shed 1 base and J 4 bases; nucleotides not matched to a gene: 4. The CDR3: CASSLRQGIETQYF. The CDR3 nucleotides are TGCGCCAGCAGCTTGAGACAGGGTATAGAGACCCAGTACTTC.

The chain employs TRBV25-1 and TRBJ2-2; D may be TRBD1 (7 bases). V was trimmed by 3 bases and J by 2 bases, leaving 19 bases between them. Looked up from germline, CDR1 is MGHDK and CDR2 is SYGVNS. The length of the CDR3 is 18 residues. CDR3 DNA: TGTGCCAGCAGTGACAACTCCGGCAGGGGGGTAAACACCGGGGAGCTGTTTTTT. It encodes CASSDNSGRGVNTGELFF.

In regard to this clone: Only one base separates this from a far larger clonotype, so it likely reflects a read error. This rearrangement joins TRBV13 to TRBJ1-1; TRBD1 might be the D (5 bases). CDR3 size: 14 residues. Trimming shortened V by 3 bases and J by 0 bases, and 8 bases separated the two germline ends. The V gene's germline CDR1 is PRHDT and CDR2 FYEKMQ (reference sequence). CDR3 sequence: CASSLGDLNTEAFF. For the CDR3, the DNA is TGTGCCAGCAGCTTGGGGGACTTGAACACTGAAGCTTTCTTT. Full variable domain (remainder filled in from reference TRBV13 and TRBJ1-1): AAGVIQSPRHLIKEKRETATLKCYPIPRHDTVYWYQQGPGQDPQFLISFYEKMQSDKGSIPDRFSAQQFSDYHSELNMSSLELGDSALYFCASSLGDLNTEAFFGQGTRLTVV.

The rearrangement uses TRBV7-2 and TRBJ1-5, with D possibly matching TRBD1 (5 bases). V was cut by 3 bases and J by 7 bases, with 10 bases left in between. The germline V gene encodes CDR1 SGHTA and CDR2 FQGNSA. This CDR3 contains 13 residues. CDR3 protein: CASSFQGGQPQHF. CDR3 DNA: TGTGCCAGCAGCTTCCAGGGAGGGCAGCCCCAGCATTTT.

The chain combines TRBV2 with TRBJ1-1; 8 nucleotides match TRBD1. Trimming cost V 3 bases and J 5 bases; bases outside gene matches: 8. The germline V gene has CDR1 SNHLY and CDR2 FYNNEI. This CDR3 comprises 15 residues. The CDR3 loop is CASSERQGLGTEAFF. The CDR3 nucleotides read TGTGCCAGCAGTGAGAGACAGGGGCTGGGGACTGAAGCTTTCTTT.

The chain uses TRBV9 and TRBJ1-2, with 7 nucleotides matching TRBD1. CDR1 is SGDLS and CDR2 is YYNGEE in the germline V gene. The length of the CDR3 is 15 residues. The V gene end was trimmed by 3 bases and the J gene end by 2 bases; junction bases not matched to a gene: 7. CDR3 nucleotide sequence: TGTGCCAGCAGCGCACTCACGACAGGGAACTATGGCTACACCTTC. It yields the protein CASSALTTGNYGYTF. Full variable domain (rest looked up from reference TRBV9 and TRBJ1-2): DSGVTQTPKHLITATGQRVTLRCSPRSGDLSVYWYQQSLDQGLQFLIQYYNGEERAKGNILERFSAQQFPDLHSELNLSSLELGDSALYFCASSALTTGNYGYTFGSGTRLTVV.

The chain employs TRBV29-1 and TRBJ2-7; 15 bases are a match to TRBD2. Losses at the gene ends were 7 bases for V and 8 bases for J; bases not matched to a gene: 6. Germline CDR1 SQVTM, CDR2 ANQGSEA. The CDR3 runs to 13 residues. In nucleotides, the CDR3 is TGCAGCGCTAGGACTAGCGGGGGGGCCAAGCAGTACTTC. This encodes CSARTSGGAKQYF.

The chain combines TRBV27 with TRBJ1-6, with D unresolved. Per germline, CDR1 MNHEY and CDR2 SMNVEV (reference sequence). CDR3 length: 16 amino acids. Trimming stripped 6 bases from V and 0 bases from J, with 12 bases between. CDR3 amino acids: CASRPGGTSYNSPLHF. CDR3 nucleotides: TGTGCCAGCAGACCGGGAGGAACCTCCTATAATTCACCCCTCCACTTT.

Of note for this clone: In the same sample, other DNA sequences code for this CDR3. The chain employs TRBV12-3 or TRBV12-4 and TRBJ2-2, with 7 nucleotides matching TRBD2. The CDR3 has 13 amino acids. The V gene end was trimmed by 3 bases and the J gene end by 5 bases; junction bases not matched to a gene: 0. CDR3 sequence reads: CASSLGGTGELFF. DNA for the CDR3: TGTGCCAGCAGTTTGGGGGGGACCGGGGAGCTGTTTTTT.

J is TRBJ1-2 and V is TRBV19; 8 nucleotides match TRBD1. Trimming took 8 bases from V and 6 from J; bases not matched to a gene: 2. CDR3 length equals 11 residues. Germline lookup yields CDR1 LNHDA and CDR2 SQIVND (reference sequence). The CDR3 DNA reads TGTGCCAGTCGGACAGGGAATGGCTACACCTTC. It codes for CASRTGNGYTF.

V and J are TRBV11-2 and TRBJ2-5; 11 bases match TRBD2. In germline, CDR1 is SGHAT, CDR2 FQNNGV. There are 17 residues in the CDR3. After removal of 1 base from V and 5 bases from J, the junction contained 9 bases not matched to a gene. The CDR3 region has the DNA TGTGCCAGCAGCTTAGGTCCTAGCGGGGGGTCTTACGAGACCCAGTACTTC. Its protein product is CASSLGPSGGSYETQYF.

This chain joins TRBV5-1 and TRBJ2-2; a weak D match, TRBD2 (5 bases). There are 14 residues in the CDR3. Germline V gives CDR1 SGHRS, CDR2 YFSETQ. V was shortened by 2 bases and J by 2 bases, with 7 bases between the two germline ends. CDR3: CASSFEGNTGELFF. The CDR3 DNA reads as TGCGCCAGCAGCTTTGAGGGAAACACCGGGGAGCTGTTTTTT.

The chain employs TRBV4-3 and TRBJ2-2; weak D call: TRBD1 (5 bases). CDR1 LGHNA and CDR2 YSLEER come from the germline V gene. The germline V and J ends were trimmed by 0 bases and 5 bases, with 13 bases remaining between them. CDR3 length: 16 amino acids. As DNA, the CDR3 is TGCGCCAGCAGCCAAGATCCCAGGGTGGGGACCGGGGAGCTGTTTTTT. It specifies CASSQDPRVGTGELFF.

The rearrangement uses TRBV30 and TRBJ1-1; no definite D call. CDR3 length: 13 amino acids. V was cut by 3 bases and J by 1 base, with 9 bases left in between. Germline loops: CDR1 GTSNPN, CDR2 SVGIG (reference sequence). The chain's CDR3 is CAWRKRENTEAFF. DNA of the CDR3: TGTGCCTGGAGGAAACGGGAGAACACTGAAGCTTTCTTT.